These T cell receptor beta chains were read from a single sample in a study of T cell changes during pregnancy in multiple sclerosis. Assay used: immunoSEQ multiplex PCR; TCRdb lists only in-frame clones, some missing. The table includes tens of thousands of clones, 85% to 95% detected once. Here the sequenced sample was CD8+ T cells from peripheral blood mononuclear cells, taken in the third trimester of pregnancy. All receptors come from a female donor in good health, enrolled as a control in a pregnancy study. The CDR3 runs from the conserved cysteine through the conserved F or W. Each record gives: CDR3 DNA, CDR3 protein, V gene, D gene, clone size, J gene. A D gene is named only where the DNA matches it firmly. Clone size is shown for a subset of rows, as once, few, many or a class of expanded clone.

CDR3 DNA: TGTGCCAGCAGCTTCGAGAAACGGGGGGCCACAGATACGCAGTATTTT; CDR3 protein: CASSFEKRGATDTQYF; V gene: TRBV5-6; D gene: NA; clone size: NA; J gene: TRBJ2-3
CDR3 DNA: TGTGCCAGCAGCCTAACCGGGACAGGGAACACTGAAGCTTTCTTT; CDR3 protein: CASSLTGTGNTEAFF; V gene: TRBV6-4; D gene: TRBD1; clone size: NA; J gene: TRBJ1-1
CDR3 DNA: TGTGCCAGCAGCGCAAGGACAGGGGGCAATCAGCCCCAGCATTTT; CDR3 protein: CASSARTGGNQPQHF; V gene: TRBV7-6; D gene: TRBD1; clone size: NA; J gene: TRBJ1-5
CDR3 DNA: TGTGCCAGCAGCTTACCGGGGGGCGACGGCACCGGGGAGCTGTTTTTT; CDR3 protein: CASSLPGGDGTGELFF; V gene: TRBV7-6; D gene: NA; clone size: NA; J gene: TRBJ2-2
CDR3 DNA: TGTGCCAGCAGCCGCGGACAGCAAACTAATGAAAAACTGTTTTTT; CDR3 protein: CASSRGQQTNEKLFF; V gene: TRBV7-9; D gene: NA; clone size: NA; J gene: TRBJ1-4
CDR3 DNA: TGTGCCAGCAGGGAGAACAGGGGAAACACTGAAGCTTTCTTT; CDR3 protein: CASRENRGNTEAFF; V gene: TRBV7-3; D gene: TRBD1; clone size: NA; J gene: TRBJ1-1
CDR3 DNA: TGTGCCAGCAGCTCCAAGAACACTGAAGCTTTCTTT; CDR3 protein: CASSSKNTEAFF; V gene: TRBV7-9; D gene: NA; clone size: once; J gene: TRBJ1-1
CDR3 DNA: TGTGCCAGCAGCCAGGGATGGACTAGCGGACAGAAGACCCAGTACTTC; CDR3 protein: CASSQGWTSGQKTQYF; V gene: TRBV4-2; D gene: TRBD2; clone size: NA; J gene: TRBJ2-5
CDR3 DNA: TGTGCCAGCAGCCAGGGTGGGACAGATACGCAGTATTTT; CDR3 protein: CASSQGGTDTQYF; V gene: TRBV9; D gene: NA; clone size: NA; J gene: TRBJ2-3
CDR3 DNA: TGTGCCAGCAGTGAGGACGGGGGAAGACGGACTGAAGCTTTCTTT; CDR3 protein: CASSEDGGRRTEAFF; V gene: TRBV6-1; D gene: NA; clone size: NA; J gene: TRBJ1-1
CDR3 DNA: TGTGCCAGCAGTCTGGGAGCGGGGGGATCCTACGAGCAGTACTTC; CDR3 protein: CASSLGAGGSYEQYF; V gene: TRBV5-6; D gene: TRBD2; clone size: NA; J gene: TRBJ2-7
CDR3 DNA: TGCGCCAGCAGCTTGGAGCTCTGGCAGGGGGCTGGAAACACCATATATTTT; CDR3 protein: CASSLELWQGAGNTIYF; V gene: TRBV5-1; D gene: TRBD1; clone size: NA; J gene: TRBJ1-3
CDR3 DNA: TGTGCCAGCATGGAGCGGCTACATACCACTACGAACACCGGGGAGCTGTTTTTT; CDR3 protein: CASMERLHTTTNTGELFF; V gene: TRBV2; D gene: NA; clone size: NA; J gene: TRBJ2-2
CDR3 DNA: TGTGCCAGCACCCCGGGACAGAGAAAAATGTTAGGTTTCGCTGAAGCTTTCTTT; CDR3 protein: CASTPGQRKMLGFAEAFF; V gene: TRBV28; D gene: TRBD1; clone size: NA; J gene: TRBJ1-1
CDR3 DNA: TGTGCCAGCAGCCCGTGGACAGGGACACTCTCTGGAAACACCATATATTTT; CDR3 protein: CASSPWTGTLSGNTIYF; V gene: TRBV9; D gene: TRBD1; clone size: once; J gene: TRBJ1-3
CDR3 DNA: TGTGCCAGCAGCCAAGACAGGGGGGCTGAGCCCTACGAGCAGTACTTC; CDR3 protein: CASSQDRGAEPYEQYF; V gene: TRBV4-2; D gene: NA; clone size: NA; J gene: TRBJ2-7
CDR3 DNA: TGTGCCAGCATCCCGGGGGGGCTACGGGGAACTGAAGCTTTCTTT; CDR3 protein: CASIPGGLRGTEAFF; V gene: TRBV6-5; D gene: NA; clone size: NA; J gene: TRBJ1-1
CDR3 DNA: TGTGCCAGCAGCCCGGGACTAGCGGGGCAAAAAGGGGACAATGAGCAGTTCTTC; CDR3 protein: CASSPGLAGQKGDNEQFF; V gene: TRBV4-2; D gene: TRBD2; clone size: NA; J gene: TRBJ2-1
CDR3 DNA: TGTGCCAGTAGTATCTGGGGCGATGAGCAGTTCTTC; CDR3 protein: CASSIWGDEQFF; V gene: TRBV19; D gene: NA; clone size: NA; J gene: TRBJ2-1
CDR3 DNA: TGTGCCATCAGTGAGTCGACTAGCGGGGCCTACAATGAGCAGTTCTTC; CDR3 protein: CAISESTSGAYNEQFF; V gene: TRBV10-3; D gene: TRBD2; clone size: NA; J gene: TRBJ2-1
CDR3 DNA: TGCAGCGCTCCGGACAGGACCGGGGAGCTGTTTTTT; CDR3 protein: CSAPDRTGELFF; V gene: TRBV29-1; D gene: TRBD1; clone size: NA; J gene: TRBJ2-2
CDR3 DNA: TGTGCCAGCAGCTTGTATCGGGATGCTGGCTACACCTTC; CDR3 protein: CASSLYRDAGYTF; V gene: TRBV5-6; D gene: NA; clone size: NA; J gene: TRBJ1-2
CDR3 DNA: TGTGCCAGCAGCTTAGAGGCAGGGGGCATCGGAGAGACCCAGTACTTC; CDR3 protein: CASSLEAGGIGETQYF; V gene: TRBV7-9; D gene: TRBD1; clone size: NA; J gene: TRBJ2-5
CDR3 DNA: TGTGCCTGGTCGCAGCTTAAAATAGAGGCGGGGGGGACACAAGAGACCCAGTACTTC; CDR3 protein: CAWSQLKIEAGGTQETQYF; V gene: TRBV30; D gene: TRBD2; clone size: NA; J gene: TRBJ2-5
CDR3 DNA: TGTGCCTGGAGTGACCCTTCAACAGGGCTGCTTCAGCCCCAGCATTTT; CDR3 protein: CAWSDPSTGLLQPQHF; V gene: TRBV30; D gene: NA; clone size: NA; J gene: TRBJ1-5
CDR3 DNA: TGTGCCAGCAGCCCCTGGGGGGGCGCGACAGATACGCAGTATTTT; CDR3 protein: CASSPWGGATDTQYF; V gene: TRBV7-2; D gene: NA; clone size: NA; J gene: TRBJ2-3
CDR3 DNA: TGTGCCAGCGGGGGGGCCCAGTCCAAAAACATTCAGTACTTC; CDR3 protein: CASGGAQSKNIQYF; V gene: TRBV5-5; D gene: NA; clone size: NA; J gene: TRBJ2-4
CDR3 DNA: TGTGCCAGCAGCTTGGAGCTAGCGGGGACCCAAGAGACCCAGTACTTC; CDR3 protein: CASSLELAGTQETQYF; V gene: TRBV5-6; D gene: TRBD2; clone size: once; J gene: TRBJ2-5
CDR3 DNA: TGTGCCAGTAGTCCTGCACAGGGGGGCGAGCAGTACTTC; CDR3 protein: CASSPAQGGEQYF; V gene: TRBV19; D gene: TRBD1; clone size: NA; J gene: TRBJ2-7
CDR3 DNA: TGTGCCATCAGTGAGTCGAATGACAGGGATAGCTCCTACGAGCAGTACTTC; CDR3 protein: CAISESNDRDSSYEQYF; V gene: TRBV10-3; D gene: TRBD1; clone size: NA; J gene: TRBJ2-7
CDR3 DNA: TGTGCCAGCAGGGACAGGGCTGGGGGAAACACCATATATTTT; CDR3 protein: CASRDRAGGNTIYF; V gene: TRBV27; D gene: TRBD1; clone size: NA; J gene: TRBJ1-3
CDR3 DNA: TGTGCCAGCAGCTTACCTTCTAGCGGGGAAATCACAGATACGCAGTATTTT; CDR3 protein: CASSLPSSGEITDTQYF; V gene: TRBV7-2; D gene: TRBD2; clone size: NA; J gene: TRBJ2-3
CDR3 DNA: TGCGCCAGCAGTCGGACAGGGGGCACCGGGGAGCTGTTTTTT; CDR3 protein: CASSRTGGTGELFF; V gene: TRBV5-1; D gene: TRBD1; clone size: few; J gene: TRBJ2-2
CDR3 DNA: TGTGCCAGCAGACCAGGGGTCGATAACACTGAAGCTTTCTTT; CDR3 protein: CASRPGVDNTEAFF; V gene: TRBV4-2; D gene: NA; clone size: NA; J gene: TRBJ1-1
CDR3 DNA: TGTGCCAGCAGCCCGGGACGGGGGAACTATGGCTACACCTTC; CDR3 protein: CASSPGRGNYGYTF; V gene: TRBV13; D gene: NA; clone size: NA; J gene: TRBJ1-2
CDR3 DNA: TGTGCCTGGAGTGTGGGGCAGGGGATCCAAAAACTGTTTTTT; CDR3 protein: CAWSVGQGIQKLFF; V gene: TRBV30; D gene: NA; clone size: NA; J gene: TRBJ1-4
CDR3 DNA: TGCAGCGTTCAGGTGGGGGGGACTGAAGCTTTCTTT; CDR3 protein: CSVQVGGTEAFF; V gene: TRBV29-1; D gene: NA; clone size: NA; J gene: TRBJ1-1
CDR3 DNA: TGCGCCAGCAGCCAGATCGAGGGCCTCATGAACACTGAAGCTTTCTTT; CDR3 protein: CASSQIEGLMNTEAFF; V gene: TRBV4-1; D gene: NA; clone size: NA; J gene: TRBJ1-1
CDR3 DNA: TGCAGCGTTATTGTAGCGGGGGAGAACACTGAAGCTTTCTTT; CDR3 protein: CSVIVAGENTEAFF; V gene: TRBV29-1; D gene: NA; clone size: NA; J gene: TRBJ1-1
CDR3 DNA: TGTGCCAGCAGCCACGGGACAGGGGTGTATGAAAAACTGTTTTTT; CDR3 protein: CASSHGTGVYEKLFF; V gene: TRBV7-8; D gene: TRBD1; clone size: NA; J gene: TRBJ1-4
CDR3 DNA: TGTGCCAGCAGTGGACTAGCGGGCAGCTCCTACGAGCAGTACTTC; CDR3 protein: CASSGLAGSSYEQYF; V gene: TRBV6-1; D gene: TRBD2; clone size: few; J gene: TRBJ2-7
CDR3 DNA: TGCAGCGCCCTGGGACAGAACGTTGAAGCTTTCTTT; CDR3 protein: CSALGQNVEAFF; V gene: TRBV29-1; D gene: TRBD1; clone size: few; J gene: TRBJ1-1
CDR3 DNA: TGTGCCAGCAGCTTATTAATGCGGGGTGCAGAACCTTTCACTGAAGCTTTCTTT; CDR3 protein: CASSLLMRGAEPFTEAFF; V gene: TRBV7-3; D gene: NA; clone size: NA; J gene: TRBJ1-1
CDR3 DNA: TGTGCCAGCAGCCCGGACAGCTACCAAGAGACCCAGTACTTC; CDR3 protein: CASSPDSYQETQYF; V gene: TRBV7-7; D gene: NA; clone size: NA; J gene: TRBJ2-5